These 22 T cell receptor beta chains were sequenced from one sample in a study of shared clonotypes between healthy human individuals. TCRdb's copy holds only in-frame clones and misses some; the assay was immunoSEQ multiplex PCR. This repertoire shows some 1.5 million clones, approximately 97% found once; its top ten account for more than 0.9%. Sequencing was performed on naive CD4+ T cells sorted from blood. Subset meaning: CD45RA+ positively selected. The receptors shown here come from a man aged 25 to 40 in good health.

The CDR3, as DNA: TGTGCCAGCAGGTTCGCGACGGAGACCCAGTACTTC. It is translated as CASRFATETQYF. The rearrangement uses TRBV7-9 and TRBJ2-5; D is undetermined. The CDR3 contains 12 residues. Per germline, CDR1 SEHNR and CDR2 FQNEAQ (reference sequence). Deletions cut 6 bases from V and 5 bases from J, with 10 bases between.

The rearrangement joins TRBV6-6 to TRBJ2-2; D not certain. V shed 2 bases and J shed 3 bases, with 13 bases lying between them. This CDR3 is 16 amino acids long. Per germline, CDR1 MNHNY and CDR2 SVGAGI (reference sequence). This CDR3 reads CASSYVRAAYTGELFF. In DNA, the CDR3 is TGTGCCAGCAGTTACGTGCGTGCTGCTTACACCGGGGAGCTGTTTTTT.

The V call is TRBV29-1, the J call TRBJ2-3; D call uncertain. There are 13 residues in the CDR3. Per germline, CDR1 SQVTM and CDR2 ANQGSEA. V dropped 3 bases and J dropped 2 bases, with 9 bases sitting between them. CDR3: CSVDLRNTDTQYF. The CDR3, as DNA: TGCAGCGTTGATTTGCGGAACACAGATACGCAGTATTTT.

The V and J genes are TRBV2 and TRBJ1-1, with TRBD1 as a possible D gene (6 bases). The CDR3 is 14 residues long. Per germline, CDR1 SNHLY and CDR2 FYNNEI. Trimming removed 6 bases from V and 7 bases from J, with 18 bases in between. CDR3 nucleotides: TGTGCCAGCAGGGTCTCGGGGGGCTGGGGTGAAGCTTTCTTT. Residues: CASRVSGGWGEAFF.

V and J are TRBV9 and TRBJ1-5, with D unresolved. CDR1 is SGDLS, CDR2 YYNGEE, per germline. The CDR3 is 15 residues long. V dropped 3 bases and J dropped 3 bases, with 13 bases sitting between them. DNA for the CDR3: TGTGCCAGCAGCGCGGTGGACTCTCCCAATCAGCCCCAGCATTTT. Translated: CASSAVDSPNQPQHF.

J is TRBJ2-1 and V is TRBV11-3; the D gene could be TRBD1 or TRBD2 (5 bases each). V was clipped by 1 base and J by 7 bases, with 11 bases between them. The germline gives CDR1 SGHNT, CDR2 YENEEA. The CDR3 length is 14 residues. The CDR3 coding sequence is TGTGCCAGCAGCTTAGGAAGGGGCGGGAATGAGCAGTTCTTC. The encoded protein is CASSLGRGGNEQFF. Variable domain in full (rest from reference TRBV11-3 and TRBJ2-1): EAGVVQSPRYKIIEKKQPVAFWCNPISGHNTLYWYLQNLGQGPELLIRYENEEAVDDSQLPKDRFSAERLKGVDSTLKIQPAELGDSAVYLCASSLGRGGNEQFFGPGTRLTVL.

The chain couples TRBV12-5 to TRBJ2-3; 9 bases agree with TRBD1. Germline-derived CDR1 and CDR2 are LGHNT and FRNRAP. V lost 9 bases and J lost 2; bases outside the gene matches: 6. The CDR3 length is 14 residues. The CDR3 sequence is CASAGQGLTDTQYF. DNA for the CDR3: TGTGCTAGCGCGGGACAGGGCCTCACAGATACGCAGTATTTT.

For the CDR3, the DNA is TGCGCCAGCAGGGACCAGAGTCCCAATGAGCAGTTCTTC. Translating it yields CASRDQSPNEQFF. The V call is TRBV4-1, the J call TRBJ2-1; D is uncertain. The CDR3 has 13 amino acids. V was pared by 6 bases and J by 6 bases, with 12 bases between. Germline V gene lookup returns CDR1 MGHRA and CDR2 YSYEKL.

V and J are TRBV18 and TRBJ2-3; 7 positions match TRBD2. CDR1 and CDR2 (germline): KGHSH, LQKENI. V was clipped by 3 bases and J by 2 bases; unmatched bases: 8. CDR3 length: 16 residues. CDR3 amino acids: CASSPVGGSITDTQYF. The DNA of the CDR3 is TGTGCCAGCTCACCCGTTGGCGGGAGTATCACAGATACGCAGTATTTT. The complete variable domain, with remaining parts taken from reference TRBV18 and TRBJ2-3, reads NAGVMQNPRHLVRRRGQEARLRCSPMKGHSHVYWYRQLPEEGLKFMVYLQKENIIDESGMPKERFSAEFPKEGPSILRIQQVVRGDSAAYFCASSPVGGSITDTQYFGPGTRLTVL.

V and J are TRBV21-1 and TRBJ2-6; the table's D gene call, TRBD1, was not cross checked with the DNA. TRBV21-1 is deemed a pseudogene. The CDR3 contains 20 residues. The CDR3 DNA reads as TGTGCCAGCAGCGCCTTTCTTGGACAGGGAATATTTTTTGGGGCCAACGTCCTGACTTTC. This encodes CASSAFLGQGIFFGANVLTF.

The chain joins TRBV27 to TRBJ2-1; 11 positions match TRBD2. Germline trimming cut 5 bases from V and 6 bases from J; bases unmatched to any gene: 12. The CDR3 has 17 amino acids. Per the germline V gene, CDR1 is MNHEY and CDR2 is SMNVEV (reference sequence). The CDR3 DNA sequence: TGTGCCAGCAGTCCCTTTCTGACTAGCGGGATCCCCAATGAGCAGTTCTTC. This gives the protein CASSPFLTSGIPNEQFF.

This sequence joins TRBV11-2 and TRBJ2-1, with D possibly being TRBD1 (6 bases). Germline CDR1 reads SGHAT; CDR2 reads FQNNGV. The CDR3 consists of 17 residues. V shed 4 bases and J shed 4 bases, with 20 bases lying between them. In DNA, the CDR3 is TGTGCCAGCAGCTCCCGGGACACACTTCGAAAGTACAATGAGCAGTTCTTC. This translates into CASSSRDTLRKYNEQFF.

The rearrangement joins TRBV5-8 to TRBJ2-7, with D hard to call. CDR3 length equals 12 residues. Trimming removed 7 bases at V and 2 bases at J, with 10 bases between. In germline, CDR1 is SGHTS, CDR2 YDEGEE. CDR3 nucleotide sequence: TGTGCCAGCCCCTTAAGCCCCTACGAGCAGTACTTC. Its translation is CASPLSPYEQYF.

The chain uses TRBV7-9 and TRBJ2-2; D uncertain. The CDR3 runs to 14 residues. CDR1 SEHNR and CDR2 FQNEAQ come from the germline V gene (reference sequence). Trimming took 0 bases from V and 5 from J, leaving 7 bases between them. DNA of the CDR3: TGTGCCAGCAGCTTAGCGGTTAGGACCGGGGAGCTGTTTTTT. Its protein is CASSLAVRTGELFF.

CDR3 protein: CASSPPAINEQFF. In nucleotides, the CDR3 is TGTGCCAGCTCCCCCCCGGCGATCAATGAGCAGTTCTTC. The chain couples TRBV5-4 to TRBJ2-1; no clear D. Germline lookup yields CDR1 SGHNT and CDR2 YYREEE (reference sequence). Trimming shortened V by 7 bases and J by 6 bases, and 14 bases separated the two germline ends. The CDR3 runs to 13 residues.

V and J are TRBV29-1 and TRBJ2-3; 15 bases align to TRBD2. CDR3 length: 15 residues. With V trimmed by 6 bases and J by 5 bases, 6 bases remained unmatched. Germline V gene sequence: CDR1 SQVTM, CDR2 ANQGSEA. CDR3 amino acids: CSVDEGLAGGDTQYF. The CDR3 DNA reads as TGCAGCGTGGACGAGGGACTAGCGGGAGGAGATACGCAGTATTTT.

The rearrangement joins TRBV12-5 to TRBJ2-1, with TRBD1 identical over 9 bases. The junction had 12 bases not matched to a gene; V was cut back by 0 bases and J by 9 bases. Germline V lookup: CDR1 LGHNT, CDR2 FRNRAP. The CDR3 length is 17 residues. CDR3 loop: CASGLVSVQGARVEQFF. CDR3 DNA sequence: TGTGCTAGTGGTTTGGTATCTGTACAGGGGGCCCGGGTTGAGCAGTTCTTC.

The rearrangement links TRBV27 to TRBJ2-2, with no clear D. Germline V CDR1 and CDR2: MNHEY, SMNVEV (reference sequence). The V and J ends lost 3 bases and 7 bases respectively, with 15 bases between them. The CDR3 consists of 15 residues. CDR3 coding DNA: TGTGCCAGCAGTTTTAACCTCGACCCCATCGGGGAGCTGTTTTTT. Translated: CASSFNLDPIGELFF.

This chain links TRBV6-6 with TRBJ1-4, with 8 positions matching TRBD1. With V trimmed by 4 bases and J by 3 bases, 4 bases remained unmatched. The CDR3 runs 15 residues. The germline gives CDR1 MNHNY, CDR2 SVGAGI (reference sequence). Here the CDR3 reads CASSWTGRANEKLFF. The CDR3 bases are TGTGCCAGCAGTTGGACAGGGAGGGCTAATGAAAAACTGTTTTTT.

Written as DNA, the CDR3 is TGTGCCAGCAGCTTGGTGACAGGGGCCGAGCAGTACTTC. Protein product: CASSLVTGAEQYF. The chain links TRBV5-4 to TRBJ2-7; 8 nucleotides match TRBD1. The trim removed 0 bases at V and 6 bases at J, leaving 2 bases unmatched. Germline-derived CDR1 and CDR2 are SGHNT and YYREEE (reference sequence). There are 13 residues in the CDR3.

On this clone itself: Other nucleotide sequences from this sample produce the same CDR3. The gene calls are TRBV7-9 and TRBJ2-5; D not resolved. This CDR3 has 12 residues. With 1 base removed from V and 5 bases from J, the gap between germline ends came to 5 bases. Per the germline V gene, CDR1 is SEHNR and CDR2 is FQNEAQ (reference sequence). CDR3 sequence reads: CASSLVGETQYF. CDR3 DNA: TGTGCCAGCAGCTTAGTGGGGGAGACCCAGTACTTC.

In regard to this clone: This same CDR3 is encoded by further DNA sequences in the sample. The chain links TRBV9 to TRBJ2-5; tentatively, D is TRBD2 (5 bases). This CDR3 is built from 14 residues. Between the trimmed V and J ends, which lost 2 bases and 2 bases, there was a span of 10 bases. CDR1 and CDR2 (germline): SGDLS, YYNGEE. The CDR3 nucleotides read TGTGCCAGCAGCGTGGCGACGGGACAAGAGACCCAGTACTTC. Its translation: CASSVATGQETQYF.